This entry describes one TCR beta chain. CDR3 size: 16 residues. Germline loops: CDR1 SEHNR, CDR2 FQNEAQ (reference sequence). The V segment lost 5 bases and the J segment 2 bases; nucleotides outside the gene matches: 10. These data belong to a study of CD8 T cells in Susac syndrome. Reverse transcription of roughly 0.5 to 1 ug RNA was carried out with random hexamers. The amplification used immunoSEQ multiplex PCR on TCR beta CDR3; it spanned 54 Vbeta and 13 Jbeta. TCRdb recomputed calls from the immunoSEQ multiplex PCR reads with MiXCR, one row per CDR3 protein. Among about 130,000 distinct CDR3 sequences listed, over 85% were seen once.

The TCR sequence derives from a human donor in good health. V usage is TRBV7-9 and J usage is TRBJ2-7; 9 bases match TRBD2. The sequenced material came from CD4+ T cells from PBMCs. CDR3 in amino acids: CASSPLAGTLPYEQYF. As DNA, the CDR3 is TGTGCCAGCAGCCCACTAGCGGGTACCCTCCCCTACGAGCAGTACTTC.